These 3 T cell receptor beta chains originate from one sample sequenced in a study of CD8 T cells in ankylosing spondylitis. TCRdb reanalysed the 5' RACE reads using MiXCR and keeps one entry per CDR3 protein. The table lists around 180,000 distinct CDR3 sequences, about 20% of them singletons. The source material was blood, either unsorted or a sorted T cell fraction (not recorded which). The origin of the receptors is a male donor aged 10 to 35 with ankylosing spondylitis or in good health (not recorded which).

There are many counts of this clonotype. The J gene is TRBJ2-5, the V gene TRBV6-6, with D maybe TRBD2 (7 bases). The germline CDR1 and CDR2 sequences are MNHNY and SVGAGI (reference sequence). Deletions cut 6 bases from V and 6 bases from J, with 20 bases between. The CDR3 contains 15 residues. CDR3 sequence: CASSPGSGTSKTQYF. CDR3 sequence (DNA): TGTGCCAGCAGCCCGGGGAGCGGGACATCTAAGACCCAGTACTTC.

This clonotype turned up a few times. This chain connects TRBV18 to TRBJ2-5, with TRBD2 identical over 7 bases. V shed 1 base and J 1 base; nucleotides not matched to a gene: 3. The CDR3 covers 15 residues. Germline CDR1 and CDR2: KGHSH and LQKENI. CDR3: CASSPREGTQETQYF. Here the CDR3 DNA reads TGTGCCAGCTCACCACGGGAGGGGACCCAAGAGACCCAGTACTTC.

This clonotype was seen many times. V gene TRBV18 combines with J gene TRBJ2-1, with 10 bases aligning to TRBD2. V shed 4 bases and J 6 bases; nucleotides not matched to a gene: 6. The CDR3 length is 15 residues. Germline V gene data show CDR1 as KGHSH and CDR2 as LQKENI. The CDR3 spells CASSLPSGRVNEQFF. CDR3 in DNA: TGTGCCAGCTCACTGCCCAGCGGGAGGGTCAATGAGCAGTTCTTC.